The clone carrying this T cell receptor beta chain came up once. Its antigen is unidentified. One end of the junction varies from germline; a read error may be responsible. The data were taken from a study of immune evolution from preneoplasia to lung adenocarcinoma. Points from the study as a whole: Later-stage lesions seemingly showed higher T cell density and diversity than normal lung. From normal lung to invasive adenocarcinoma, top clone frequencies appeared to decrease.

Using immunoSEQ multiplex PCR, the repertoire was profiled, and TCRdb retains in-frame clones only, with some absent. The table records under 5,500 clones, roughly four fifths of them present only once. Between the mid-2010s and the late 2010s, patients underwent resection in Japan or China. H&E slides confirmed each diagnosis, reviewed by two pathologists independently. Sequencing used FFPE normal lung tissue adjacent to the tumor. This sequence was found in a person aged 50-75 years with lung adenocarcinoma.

CDR3 residues: CASSYPSGLTGTQYF. The CDR3 nucleotides read TGTGCCAGCAGTTACCCTAGCGGACTCACAGGTACGCAGTATTTT. The gene calls are TRBV28 and TRBJ2-3; TRBD2 aligns across 7 bases. Germline V CDR1 and CDR2: MDHEN, SYDVKM. The CDR3 extends over 15 amino acids.